Each of the 20 T cell receptor beta chains below was sequenced from the same sample in a study of identical twins. Via MiXCR, TCRdb re-called the 5' RACE reads, giving one row per CDR3 protein. The sample shows fewer than 500,000 distinct CDR3 sequences, roughly 26% of them seen only once. The same specimen was also included in a second study, on T cells expressing NK-cell markers.

The sample was CD4+ T cells sorted from blood. These receptors all stem from a woman aged 18-29 years in good health.

The chain has TRBV20-1 and TRBJ2-1; D might be TRBD2 (5 bases). V lost 6 bases to trimming and J lost 4 bases, with 19 bases between them. Per the germline V gene, CDR1 is DFQATT and CDR2 is SNEGSKA (reference sequence). This CDR3 contains 15 residues. CDR3 protein: CSAPRKRVKYNEQFF. The CDR3 DNA is TGCAGTGCCCCAAGGAAGAGGGTTAAGTACAATGAGCAGTTCTTC.

The chain combines TRBV7-2 with TRBJ2-7; no definite D call. The CDR3 covers 12 residues. Trimming removed 5 bases at V and 4 bases at J, with 9 bases between. Germline-derived CDR1 and CDR2 are SGHTA and FQGNSA. The CDR3 DNA sequence: TGTGCCAGCAGCCCCTCCAATTACGAGCAGTACTTC. Its protein product is CASSPSNYEQYF.

V is TRBV15 and J is TRBJ2-7, with D unclear. V shed 0 bases and J shed 6 bases, with 9 bases lying between them. The CDR3 totals 13 residues. The germline CDR1 and CDR2 sequences are LNHNV and YYDKDF (reference sequence). The CDR3 nucleotides read TGTGCCACCAGCAGAGATCTTGGCGGCGAGCAGTACTTC. Its translation is CATSRDLGGEQYF.

This sequence joins TRBV9 and TRBJ2-1, with 8 bases identical to TRBD2. CDR1 SGDLS and CDR2 YYNGEE come from the germline V gene. The CDR3 extends over 15 amino acids. V trimming: 0 bases; J trimming: 8 bases; junction bases outside the gene matches: 7. The CDR3 coding sequence is TGTGCCAGCAGCGTAGGTTTAGCGGGGTGGGATGAGCAGTTCTTC. It specifies CASSVGLAGWDEQFF.

The rearrangement uses TRBV3-1 and TRBJ2-5, with a possible D match to TRBD2 (6 bases). V was clipped by 0 bases and J by 5 bases, with 16 bases between them. The CDR3 extends over 16 amino acids. Germline values: CDR1 LGHDT, CDR2 YNNKEL (reference sequence). The CDR3 bases are TGTGCCAGCAGCCAAGAAGTGGGTGGCGGGACTGAGACCCAGTACTTC. Residues: CASSQEVGGGTETQYF.

J is TRBJ2-1 and V is TRBV29-1; D is perhaps TRBD1 (6 bases). Germline assignment: CDR1 SQVTM and CDR2 ANQGSEA. The CDR3 sequence is 15 residues long. V lost 5 bases and J 0 bases, leaving 14 bases between the germline ends. The CDR3 bases are TGCAGCGTTTTAGACAGGACGAGCTCCTACAATGAGCAGTTCTTC. It specifies CSVLDRTSSYNEQFF.

V gene TRBV20-1 combines with J gene TRBJ2-3; D is tentatively TRBD1 or TRBD2 (5 bases each). The V end was cut by 1 base, the J end by 0 bases, with 17 bases between. Looked up from germline, CDR1 is DFQATT and CDR2 is SNEGSKA (reference sequence). The CDR3 consists of 17 residues. CDR3 in amino acids: CSARGTGTESSTDTQYF. CDR3 in DNA: TGCAGTGCTAGAGGCACCGGGACGGAGTCTAGCACAGATACGCAGTATTTT.

The rearrangement joins TRBV20-1 to TRBJ1-1, with D perhaps matching TRBD1 (6 bases). V dropped 6 bases and J dropped 5 bases, with 19 bases sitting between them. CDR3 size: 14 residues. Per the germline V gene, CDR1 is DFQATT and CDR2 is SNEGSKA (reference sequence). The DNA for the CDR3 is TGCAGTGCCCCAATCTCGGGGGCGGGGACTGAAGCTTTCTTT. Its translation is CSAPISGAGTEAFF.

A single count supports this clonotype. V usage is TRBV9 and J usage is TRBJ1-2; 8 nucleotides align to TRBD1. V dropped 1 base and J dropped 8; count of bases not matched to a gene: 4. CDR3 length: 13 residues. Germline assignment: CDR1 SGDLS and CDR2 YYNGEE. The CDR3 region has the DNA TGTGCCAGCAGCGTACCAGGGGGCTTGGGCTACACCTTC. Translated, it gives CASSVPGGLGYTF.

The chain recombines TRBV12-3 or TRBV12-4 with TRBJ2-7, with 9 bases that match TRBD1. There are 15 residues in the CDR3. With 6 bases clipped from V and 3 bases from J, the junction kept 9 bases outside the gene matches. The CDR3, as DNA: TGTGCCAGCAGCGTTACCGGGACAGGGCACTACGAGCAGTACTTC. Residues: CASSVTGTGHYEQYF.

The rearrangement uses TRBV7-2 and TRBJ2-5, with 7 positions matching TRBD2. Per germline, CDR1 SGHTA and CDR2 FQGNSA. The CDR3 sequence is 17 residues long. V dropped 5 bases and J dropped 5; count of bases not matched to a gene: 17. CDR3 DNA: TGTGCCAGCAGCCTCATGGGGTGGAGCGGGATAGCTGAGACCCAGTACTTC. This codes for CASSLMGWSGIAETQYF.

This clonotype was seen a few times. V usage is TRBV20-1 and J usage is TRBJ2-7; TRBD1 matches 8 bases. The trim removed 6 bases at V and 3 bases at J, leaving 13 bases unmatched. Germline V gene data show CDR1 as DFQATT and CDR2 as SNEGSKA (reference sequence). This CDR3 comprises 15 residues. DNA for the CDR3: TGCAGTGCGATACCGACCGGGACAGGCGACTACGAGCAGTACTTC. It specifies CSAIPTGTGDYEQYF.

The rearrangement joins TRBV7-2 to TRBJ2-7; 14 bases are shared with TRBD2. V lost 8 bases, J lost 2 bases, and 5 bases stayed unmatched. This CDR3 is 15 amino acids long. In germline, CDR1 is SGHTA, CDR2 FQGNSA. The CDR3 here is CASGLAGGGAYEQYF. CDR3 DNA: TGTGCCAGCGGACTAGCGGGAGGCGGGGCCTACGAGCAGTACTTC.

The chain is built from TRBV6-2 or TRBV6-3 and TRBJ2-2; 12 positions match TRBD2. Germline V lookup: CDR1 MNHEY, CDR2 SVGEGT. The V segment lost 2 bases and the J segment 7 bases; nucleotides outside the gene matches: 8. The CDR3 loop spans 17 amino acids. The CDR3 bases are TGTGCCAGCAGTTACCCGGCTAGCGGGGGGGCCGGCGGGGAGCTGTTTTTT. Its protein product is CASSYPASGGAGGELFF.

This clonotype has a handful of counts. The rearrangement uses TRBV12-3 or TRBV12-4 and TRBJ2-1, with unresolved D. The CDR3 is made up of 11 amino acids. The ends were cut back, 3 bases at V and 10 bases at J, with 7 bases in the middle. The CDR3 DNA reads as TGTGCCAGCAGTTTGGGCTGGGAGCAGTTCTTC. Protein: CASSLGWEQFF.

This clonotype has a handful of counts. The chain recombines TRBV6-1 with TRBJ2-1; 8 positions match TRBD2. Trimming took 6 bases from V and 0 from J; bases not matched to a gene: 7. The CDR3 has 16 residues. CDR1 is MNHNS and CDR2 is SASEGT in the germline V gene. The CDR3 region is CASSLGRALSYNEQFF. The CDR3 DNA reads as TGTGCCAGCAGCCTCGGGAGGGCCCTCTCCTACAATGAGCAGTTCTTC.

This clonotype was recorded a few times. The chain employs TRBV5-6 and TRBJ1-2; D unclear. V was pared by 4 bases and J by 2 bases, with 6 bases between. The CDR3 contains 12 residues. The germline gives CDR1 SGHDT, CDR2 YYEEEE. This chain's CDR3 is CASSVDNYGYTF. The CDR3 DNA follows: TGTGCCAGCAGCGTAGACAACTATGGCTACACCTTC.

This clonotype occurred a few times. The chain is built from TRBV10-3 and TRBJ2-3; D may be TRBD1 (6 bases). The germline CDR1 and CDR2 sequences are ENHRY and SYGVKD. V gave up 6 bases and J gave up 0 bases, with 16 bases separating them. CDR3 length equals 16 residues. CDR3 sequence reads: CAISPGHTTSTDTQYF. Written as DNA, the CDR3 is TGTGCCATCAGCCCGGGACACACGACGAGCACAGATACGCAGTATTTT.

A few counts support this clonotype. V gene TRBV7-9 combines with J gene TRBJ1-5; the D is unclear. Germline CDR1 is SEHNR and CDR2 is FQNEAQ (reference sequence). V lost 5 bases and J lost 4, with 9 bases in between. The CDR3 is made up of 13 amino acids. This CDR3 is CASSIGVNQPQHF. As DNA, the CDR3 is TGTGCCAGCAGCATTGGAGTAAATCAGCCCCAGCATTTT.

This clonotype was found a few times. V gene TRBV12-3 or TRBV12-4 combines with J gene TRBJ2-7; D is unresolved. Between the trimmed V and J ends, which lost 6 bases and 5 bases, there was a span of 11 bases. The CDR3 is 12 residues long. The CDR3, as DNA: TGTGCCAGCAGCCTGATCGGAAACGAGCAGTACTTC. Protein sequence: CASSLIGNEQYF.